Listed below are T cell receptor beta chains from one sample, sequenced in a study of Graves' ophthalmopathy and Graves' hyperthyroidism. TCRdb re-called the multiplex PCR reads through MiXCR, storing one row per CDR3 protein. The data hold 1 million to 1.3 million distinct CDR3 sequences, with less than 45% observed a single time. The sample was peripheral blood or thyroid tissue (not recorded which). These receptors originate from an adult man with Graves' hyperthyroidism. CDR3s include the opening cysteine and the closing phenylalanine or tryptophan. The order of the fields is clone size, J gene, V gene, D gene, CDR3 DNA, CDR3 protein. The D gene is left open where the match is weak. Part of the rows lack a size; the others show once, few, many or a class for expanded clones.

clone size: NA; J gene: TRBJ2-7; V gene: TRBV5-1; D gene: TRBD1; CDR3 DNA: TGCGCCAGCAGCTTGCGTACGGGACAGTTTATTGCGGGCTCCTACGAGCAGTACTTC; CDR3 protein: CASSLRTGQFIAGSYEQYF
clone size: NA; J gene: TRBJ2-7; V gene: TRBV14; D gene: TRBD2; CDR3 DNA: TGTGCCAGCAGCCAAGTCTCCCTAGCGGGAGAATTCGAGCAGTACTTC; CDR3 protein: CASSQVSLAGEFEQYF
clone size: NA; J gene: TRBJ2-2; V gene: TRBV10-3; D gene: NA; CDR3 DNA: TGTGCCATCAGTGCCACCGGGACTCACCCCGGGGAGCTGTTTTTT; CDR3 protein: CAISATGTHPGELFF
clone size: NA; J gene: TRBJ1-1; V gene: TRBV20-1; D gene: NA; CDR3 DNA: TGCAGTGCTAGCCTTACTAGGGGAGAAAACACTGAAGCTTTCTTT; CDR3 protein: CSASLTRGENTEAFF
clone size: few; J gene: TRBJ1-2; V gene: TRBV5-4; D gene: NA; CDR3 DNA: TGTGCCAGCAGCGACCCCCGGTCGCCGGCTAACTATGGCTACACCTTC; CDR3 protein: CASSDPRSPANYGYTF
clone size: NA; J gene: TRBJ2-7; V gene: TRBV9; D gene: NA; CDR3 DNA: TGTGCCAGCAGCCAAGGTCCGGGATGGGAGCAGTACTTC; CDR3 protein: CASSQGPGWEQYF
clone size: few; J gene: TRBJ2-5; V gene: TRBV28; D gene: NA; CDR3 DNA: TGTGCCAGCATGGCCTACATTGGTCAAGAGACCCAGTACTTC; CDR3 protein: CASMAYIGQETQYF
clone size: NA; J gene: TRBJ2-2; V gene: TRBV10-3; D gene: NA; CDR3 DNA: TGTGCCATCAGGCCAGGGGTAGGCCAGCGACTAGGAGAAGGCCCGAACACCGGGGAGCTGTTTTTT; CDR3 protein: CAIRPGVGQRLGEGPNTGELFF
clone size: NA; J gene: TRBJ1-6; V gene: TRBV7-2; D gene: NA; CDR3 DNA: TGTGCCAGCAGTCGCCTCCTGGACAAGCCTTCACCCCTCCACTTT; CDR3 protein: CASSRLLDKPSPLHF
clone size: NA; J gene: TRBJ1-2; V gene: TRBV12-3/TRBV12-4; D gene: TRBD1; CDR3 DNA: TGTGCCAGCAGTCCGGGTGAGGGGGCTCCTAACTATGGCTACACCTTC; CDR3 protein: CASSPGEGAPNYGYTF
clone size: few; J gene: TRBJ1-2; V gene: TRBV12-3/TRBV12-4; D gene: NA; CDR3 DNA: TGTGCCAGCCGACCGGGGGGCATCTATGGCTACACCTTC; CDR3 protein: CASRPGGIYGYTF
clone size: NA; J gene: TRBJ2-5; V gene: TRBV29-1; D gene: NA; CDR3 DNA: TGCAGCGTTCAGGGGTCGGAGACCCAGTACTTC; CDR3 protein: CSVQGSETQYF
clone size: NA; J gene: TRBJ2-7; V gene: TRBV25-1; D gene: NA; CDR3 DNA: TGTGTCAGCAGTGGGGGGGACAGCCCCTACGAGCAGTACTTC; CDR3 protein: CVSSGGDSPYEQYF
clone size: few; J gene: TRBJ2-1; V gene: TRBV15; D gene: NA; CDR3 DNA: TGTGCCACCAGCAGAGACGGTAGGGCGTACAATGAGCAGTTCTTC; CDR3 protein: CATSRDGRAYNEQFF
clone size: many; J gene: TRBJ1-2; V gene: TRBV7-9; D gene: NA; CDR3 DNA: TGTGCCAGCAGCTTAATCCAGGGAGCCTATGGCTACACCTTC; CDR3 protein: CASSLIQGAYGYTF
clone size: NA; J gene: TRBJ1-1; V gene: TRBV29-1; D gene: NA; CDR3 DNA: TGCAGCGGGGCCGGGATGAACACTGAAGCTTTCTTT; CDR3 protein: CSGAGMNTEAFF
clone size: many; J gene: TRBJ2-5; V gene: TRBV15; D gene: TRBD1; CDR3 DNA: TGTGCCACCAGCAAAACGGGACAGGGCGACGAGACCCAGTACTTC; CDR3 protein: CATSKTGQGDETQYF
clone size: NA; J gene: TRBJ2-7; V gene: TRBV28; D gene: TRBD2; CDR3 DNA: TGTGCCAGCAGTTTAAGCGGGGAGGGCGAGTACTTC; CDR3 protein: CASSLSGEGEYF
clone size: NA; J gene: TRBJ1-5; V gene: TRBV7-8; D gene: NA; CDR3 DNA: TGTGCCAGCAGCTCTGGCAGGCTGAGGGGGCAGCCCCAGCATTTT; CDR3 protein: CASSSGRLRGQPQHF
clone size: NA; J gene: TRBJ1-3; V gene: TRBV30; D gene: NA; CDR3 DNA: TGTGCCTGGAGCCGGACATCTGGAAACACCATATATTTT; CDR3 protein: CAWSRTSGNTIYF
clone size: NA; J gene: TRBJ2-7; V gene: TRBV4-3; D gene: NA; CDR3 DNA: TGCGCCAGCAGCCAAGGTGCGGGTATGTACGAGCAGTACTTC; CDR3 protein: CASSQGAGMYEQYF
clone size: NA; J gene: TRBJ2-2; V gene: TRBV7-2; D gene: NA; CDR3 DNA: TGTGCCAGCAGCGTGACTAGCAGAGACAGGTTCGGGGAGCTGTTTTTT; CDR3 protein: CASSVTSRDRFGELFF
clone size: NA; J gene: TRBJ1-4; V gene: TRBV7-2; D gene: TRBD1; CDR3 DNA: TGTGCCAGCGGCCAAGATTACCGGACAGGCCGGGGGGAAAAACTGTTTTTT; CDR3 protein: CASGQDYRTGRGEKLFF
clone size: many; J gene: TRBJ1-2; V gene: TRBV20-1; D gene: TRBD1; CDR3 DNA: TGCAGTGCTATTGACAGGGTCGATGGCTACACCTTC; CDR3 protein: CSAIDRVDGYTF
clone size: once; J gene: TRBJ2-5; V gene: TRBV29-1; D gene: NA; CDR3 DNA: TGCAGCGTTGATTTAAGGCCGCAAGAGACCCAGTACTTC; CDR3 protein: CSVDLRPQETQYF
clone size: NA; J gene: TRBJ2-5; V gene: TRBV28; D gene: NA; CDR3 DNA: TGTGCCAGCAGCGCTCTGGGACGGATTGAAGAGACCCAGTACTTC; CDR3 protein: CASSALGRIEETQYF
clone size: few; J gene: TRBJ2-7; V gene: TRBV6-5; D gene: NA; CDR3 DNA: TGTGCCAGCAGGCGAACGGGCCGCCGGGACGAGCAGTACTTC; CDR3 protein: CASRRTGRRDEQYF
clone size: many; J gene: TRBJ2-5; V gene: TRBV29-1; D gene: NA; CDR3 DNA: TGCAGCGTTGAAACTAGGCACCAAGAGACCCAGTACTTC; CDR3 protein: CSVETRHQETQYF
clone size: many; J gene: TRBJ1-5; V gene: TRBV19; D gene: NA; CDR3 DNA: TGTGCCAGTAGCCGAGACAGCCCCGTTCAGCCCCAGCATTTT; CDR3 protein: CASSRDSPVQPQHF
clone size: NA; J gene: TRBJ2-7; V gene: TRBV29-1; D gene: TRBD2; CDR3 DNA: TGCAGCGTTGTCGGGGGGGGTGAGCAGTACTTC; CDR3 protein: CSVVGGGEQYF
clone size: NA; J gene: TRBJ2-5; V gene: TRBV24-1; D gene: NA; CDR3 DNA: TGTGCCACCAGTGATCCCGCCGGGAAGACCCAGTACTTC; CDR3 protein: CATSDPAGKTQYF
clone size: NA; J gene: TRBJ2-7; V gene: TRBV20-1; D gene: TRBD2; CDR3 DNA: TGCAGTGCCCTAGGACTAGCGGGGGCGAGCTCCTACGAGCAGTACTTC; CDR3 protein: CSALGLAGASSYEQYF